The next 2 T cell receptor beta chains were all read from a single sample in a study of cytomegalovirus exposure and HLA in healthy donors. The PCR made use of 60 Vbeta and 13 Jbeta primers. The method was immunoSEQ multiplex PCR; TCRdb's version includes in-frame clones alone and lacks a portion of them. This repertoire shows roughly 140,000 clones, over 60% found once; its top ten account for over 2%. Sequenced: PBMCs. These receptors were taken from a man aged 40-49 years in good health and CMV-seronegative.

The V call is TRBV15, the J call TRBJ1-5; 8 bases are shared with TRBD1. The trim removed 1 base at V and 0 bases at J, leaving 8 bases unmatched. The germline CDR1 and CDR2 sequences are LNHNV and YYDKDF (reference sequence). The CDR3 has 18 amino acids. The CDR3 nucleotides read TGTGCCACCAGCAGAGGGTACAGGGGGGGGTATAGCAATCAGCCCCAGCATTTT. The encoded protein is CATSRGYRGGYSNQPQHF.

CDR3 nucleotides: TGCGCCAGCAGCCAGGTAGCGGGGTCCTACAATGAGCAGTTCTTC. Residues: CASSQVAGSYNEQFF. V and J are TRBV5-1 and TRBJ2-1; 8 bases line up with TRBD2. After removal of 4 bases from V and 1 base from J, the junction contained 4 bases not matched to a gene. Germline assignment: CDR1 SGHRS and CDR2 YFSETQ. The length of the CDR3 is 15 residues.